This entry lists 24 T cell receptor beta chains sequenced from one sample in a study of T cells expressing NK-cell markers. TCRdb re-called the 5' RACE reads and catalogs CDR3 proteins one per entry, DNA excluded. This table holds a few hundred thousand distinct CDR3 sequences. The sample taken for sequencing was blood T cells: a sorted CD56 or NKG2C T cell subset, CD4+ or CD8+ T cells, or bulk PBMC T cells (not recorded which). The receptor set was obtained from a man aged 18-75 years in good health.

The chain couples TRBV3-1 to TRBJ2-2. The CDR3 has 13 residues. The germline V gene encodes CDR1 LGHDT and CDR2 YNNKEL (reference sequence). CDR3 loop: CASSKTYTGELFF.

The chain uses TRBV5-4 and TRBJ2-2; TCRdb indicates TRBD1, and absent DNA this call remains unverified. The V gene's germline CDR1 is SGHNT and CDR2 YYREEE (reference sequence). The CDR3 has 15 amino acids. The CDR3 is CASSARGGYTGELFF.

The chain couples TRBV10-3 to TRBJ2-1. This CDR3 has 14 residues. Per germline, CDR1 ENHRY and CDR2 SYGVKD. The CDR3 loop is CAISDSTGKNEQFF.

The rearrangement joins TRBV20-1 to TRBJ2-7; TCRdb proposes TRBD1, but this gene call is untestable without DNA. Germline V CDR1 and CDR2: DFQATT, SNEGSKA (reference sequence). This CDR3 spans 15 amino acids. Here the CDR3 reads CSASMRDRGTDEQYF.

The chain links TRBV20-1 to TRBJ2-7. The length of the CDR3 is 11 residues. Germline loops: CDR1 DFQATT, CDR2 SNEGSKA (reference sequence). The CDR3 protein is CGIDSSYEQYF.

CDR3 sequence: CASNRIRGRLFF. The chain couples TRBV28 to TRBJ1-4. The CDR3 loop spans 12 amino acids. CDR1 is MDHEN, CDR2 SYDVKM, per germline.

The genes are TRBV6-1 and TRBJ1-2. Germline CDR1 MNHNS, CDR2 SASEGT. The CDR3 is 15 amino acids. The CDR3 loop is CASHISQTANYGYTF.

This CDR3 is CAAKRAGGSEAFF. This sequence joins TRBV11-2 and TRBJ1-1. The CDR3 extends over 13 amino acids. CDR1 is SGHAT, CDR2 FQNNGV, per germline.

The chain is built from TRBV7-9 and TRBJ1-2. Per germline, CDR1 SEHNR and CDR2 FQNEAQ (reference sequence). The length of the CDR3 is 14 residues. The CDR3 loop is CASSPGGGFDGYTF. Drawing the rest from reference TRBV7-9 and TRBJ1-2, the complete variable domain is DTGVSQNPRHKITKRGQNVTFRCDPISEHNRLYWYRQTLGQGPEFLTYFQNEAQLEKSRLLSDRFSAERPKGSFSTLEIQRTEQGDSAMYLCASSPGGGFDGYTFGSGTRLTVV.

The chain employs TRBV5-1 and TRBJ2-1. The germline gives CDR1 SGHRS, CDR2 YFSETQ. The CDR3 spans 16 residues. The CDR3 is CASSLPRLATYNEQFF.

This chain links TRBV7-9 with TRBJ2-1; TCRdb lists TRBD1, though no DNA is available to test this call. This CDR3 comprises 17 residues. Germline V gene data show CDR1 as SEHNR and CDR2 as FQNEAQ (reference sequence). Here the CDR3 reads CASSLARGTVGLNEQFF. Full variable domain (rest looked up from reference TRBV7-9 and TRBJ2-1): DTGVSQNPRHKITKRGQNVTFRCDPISEHNRLYWYRQTLGQGPEFLTYFQNEAQLEKSRLLSDRFSAERPKGSFSTLEIQRTEQGDSAMYLCASSLARGTVGLNEQFFGPGTRLTVL.

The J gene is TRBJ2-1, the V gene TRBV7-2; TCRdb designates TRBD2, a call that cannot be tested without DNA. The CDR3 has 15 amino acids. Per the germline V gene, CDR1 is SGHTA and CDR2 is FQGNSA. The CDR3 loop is CASSLRLATNNEQFF. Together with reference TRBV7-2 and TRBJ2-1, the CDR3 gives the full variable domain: GAGVSQSPSNKVTEKGKDVELRCDPISGHTALYWYRQSLGQGLEFLIYFQGNSAPDKSGLPSDRFSAERTGGSVSTLTIQRTQQEDSAVYLCASSLRLATNNEQFFGPGTRLTVL.

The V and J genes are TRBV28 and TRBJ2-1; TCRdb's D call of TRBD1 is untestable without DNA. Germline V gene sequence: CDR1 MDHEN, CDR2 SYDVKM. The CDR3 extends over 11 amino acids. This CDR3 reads CASSLGQLQFF.

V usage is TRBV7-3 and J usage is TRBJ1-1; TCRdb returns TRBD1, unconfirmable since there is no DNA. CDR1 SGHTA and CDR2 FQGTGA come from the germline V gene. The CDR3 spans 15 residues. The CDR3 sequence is CASSSQGQGKTEAFF.

CDR3 sequence reads: CASSFNTGETQYF. The rearrangement links TRBV7-3 to TRBJ2-5; the TRBD1 assignment by TCRdb is unverifiable without DNA. Germline V gene sequence: CDR1 SGHTA, CDR2 FQGTGA. The length of the CDR3 is 13 residues.

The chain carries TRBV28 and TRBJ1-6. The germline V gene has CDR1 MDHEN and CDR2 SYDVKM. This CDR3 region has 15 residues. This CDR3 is CASSFAIRGNSPLHF. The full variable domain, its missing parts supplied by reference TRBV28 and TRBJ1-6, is DVKVTQSSRYLVKRTGEKVFLECVQDMDHENMFWYRQDPGLGLRLIYFSYDVKMKEKGDIPEGYSVSREKKERFSLILESASTNQTSMYLCASSFAIRGNSPLHFGNGTRLTVT.

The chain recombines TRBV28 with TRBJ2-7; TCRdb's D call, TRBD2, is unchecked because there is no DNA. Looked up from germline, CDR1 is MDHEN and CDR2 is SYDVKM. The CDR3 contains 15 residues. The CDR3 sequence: CASSLPGPSSYEQYF.

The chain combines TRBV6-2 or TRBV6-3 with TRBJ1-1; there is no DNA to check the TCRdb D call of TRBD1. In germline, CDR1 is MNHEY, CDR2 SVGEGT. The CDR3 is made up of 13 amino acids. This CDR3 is CASIMRGGTEAFF.

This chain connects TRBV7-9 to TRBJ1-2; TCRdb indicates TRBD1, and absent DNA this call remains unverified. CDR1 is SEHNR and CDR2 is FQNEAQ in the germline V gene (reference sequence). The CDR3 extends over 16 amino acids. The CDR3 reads CASSYLPTGGEDGYTF.

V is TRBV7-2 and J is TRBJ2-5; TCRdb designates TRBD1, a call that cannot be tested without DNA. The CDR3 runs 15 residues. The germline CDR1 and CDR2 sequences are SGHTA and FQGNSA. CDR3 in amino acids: CASSLARQGWKTQYF. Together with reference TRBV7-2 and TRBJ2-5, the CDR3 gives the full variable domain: GAGVSQSPSNKVTEKGKDVELRCDPISGHTALYWYRQSLGQGLEFLIYFQGNSAPDKSGLPSDRFSAERTGGSVSTLTIQRTQQEDSAVYLCASSLARQGWKTQYFGPGTRLLVL.

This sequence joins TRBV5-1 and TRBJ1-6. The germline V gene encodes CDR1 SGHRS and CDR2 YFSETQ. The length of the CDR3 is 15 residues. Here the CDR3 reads CASSEVRRYNSPLHF.

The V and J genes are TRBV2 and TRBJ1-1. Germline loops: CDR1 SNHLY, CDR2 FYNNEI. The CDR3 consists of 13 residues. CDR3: CASSVSINTEAFF.

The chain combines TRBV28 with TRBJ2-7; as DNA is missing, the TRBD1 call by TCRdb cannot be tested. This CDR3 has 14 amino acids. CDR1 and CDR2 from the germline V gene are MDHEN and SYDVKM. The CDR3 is CASTPDRDSYEQYF.

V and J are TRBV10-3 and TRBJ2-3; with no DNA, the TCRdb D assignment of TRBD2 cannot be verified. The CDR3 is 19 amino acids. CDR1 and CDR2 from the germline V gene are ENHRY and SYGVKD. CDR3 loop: CAICESGRMRGGRGDTQYF.